This record covers a single T cell receptor beta chain. These data belong to a study of T cell changes during pregnancy in multiple sclerosis. Generated by immunoSEQ multiplex PCR, the TCRdb table keeps only in-frame clones and is missing some. Of approximately 34,000 clones listed, about 92% are singletons. V was pared by 5 bases and J by 5 bases, with 8 bases of the junction left unmatched. Germline assignment: CDR1 SQVTM and CDR2 ANQGSEA. The CDR3 spans 14 residues. The receptor was derived from a female donor with multiple sclerosis, enrolled in a pregnancy study. The V call is TRBV29-1, the J call TRBJ1-2; 10 positions agree with TRBD1. The specimen was CD4+ T cells from peripheral blood mononuclear cells, collected in the second trimester of pregnancy. CDR3 sequence reads: CSVSPGQGMYGYTF. CDR3 DNA sequence: TGCAGCGTTTCGCCGGGACAGGGGATGTATGGCTACACCTTC.